This T cell receptor beta chain derives from a study of blood T cell repertoires in COVID-19. Study information: T cells, B-cell-depleted T cells, or PBMCs supplied cDNA or gDNA.

This CDR3 comprises 14 residues. Germline CDR1 LGHDT, CDR2 YNNKEL (reference sequence). Trimming shortened V by 0 bases and J by 7 bases, and 12 bases separated the two germline ends. Original processing notes: By means of reference gene primer amplification, nucleated cell counts were estimated. TCRdb keeps only in-frame clones here, not all; method: immunoSEQ multiplex PCR. V and J calls and clone size are given by that table; D and trimming were obtained from the DNA. This table has around 130,000 clones, 75% to 90% appearing once. Ages ranged from about 18 to 89 years, with residence in approximately 23 US areas. Recovery among Cohort 3 donors was established by two negative PCRs, clearance, or symptom resolution.

Sequenced material: PBMCs or T cells enriched from blood (not recorded which). The clonotype comes from a woman between 45 and 65 years old who had recovered from COVID-19. The rearrangement links TRBV3-1 (or the pseudogene TRBV3-2) to TRBJ1-2; possibly TRBD1 for D (5 bases). The CDR3 DNA is TGTGCCAGCAGCCAAGATGAACAGGCGGCTGGCTACACCTTC. It specifies CASSQDEQAAGYTF.